The rows below give T cell receptor beta chains drawn from one sample of a study of blood T cell repertoires in COVID-19. Data came from immunoSEQ multiplex PCR; TCRdb stores just in-frame clones and leaves some out. Of hundreds of thousands of clones listed, around four fifths are singletons. The sequencing sample was made of peripheral blood. Receptors originate from a woman older than 75 with acute or convalescent COVID-19. Each CDR3 is given with its conserved first and last residue. The D gene is left open where the match is weak. Clone size is not always given. Where it is, it says once, few, many or a class for expanded clones.

D	size	V	J	DNA	CDR3
-	-	TRBV3-1/TRBV3-2	TRBJ1-1	TGTGCCAGCAGCCAAACGGGTAACCTCGGGACTGAAGCTTTCTTT	CASSQTGNLGTEAFF
-	-	TRBV2	TRBJ1-5	TGTGCCAGCAGTGAAGCCCAGGGAGGTCAGCCCCAGCATTTT	CASSEAQGGQPQHF
-	-	TRBV12-3/TRBV12-4	TRBJ2-2	TGTGCCAGCAGTTTATCTCCCGGGGAGCTGTTTTTT	CASSLSPGELFF
TRBD2	once	TRBV7-8	TRBJ2-1	TGTGCCAGCAGCTTTCCGGGACTAGCGGGAGGTGATCCGTTCTTC	CASSFPGLAGGDPFF
TRBD2	few	TRBV3-1/TRBV3-2	TRBJ2-4	TGTGCCAGCAGCCCTCCGGGGGGAGACATTCAGTACTTC	CASSPPGGDIQYF
-	once	TRBV6-5	TRBJ2-7	TGTGCCAGCAGGGGACAATCATTTCCCTACGAGCAGTACTTC	CASRGQSFPYEQYF
-	few	TRBV24-1	TRBJ1-5	TGTGCCACCAGTGGAAGGGGTAACAATCAGCCCCAGCATTTT	CATSGRGNNQPQHF
-	-	TRBV18	TRBJ1-1	TGTGCCAGCTCACCAGGGCTTAACACTGAAGCTTTCTTT	CASSPGLNTEAFF
-	few	TRBV19	TRBJ2-7	TGTGCCACCGCGCAGGTAGGGGATGGCGAGCAGTACTTC	CATAQVGDGEQYF
-	-	TRBV7-9	TRBJ1-6	TGTGCCAGCAGCTCGAGGGGGGGGGTGACACCCCTCCACTTT	CASSSRGGVTPLHF
-	-	TRBV5-1	TRBJ2-7	TGCGCCAGCAGCTTGGGGCAGGGGATAATCTACGAGCAGTACTTC	CASSLGQGIIYEQYF
-	-	TRBV7-8	TRBJ2-3	TGTGCCAGCAGCCCGGACTCCTCTAGCACAGATACGCAGTATTTT	CASSPDSSSTDTQYF
TRBD2	-	TRBV7-2	TRBJ2-5	TGTGCCAGCAGCTCTAGCGGGACCCAGTACTTC	CASSSSGTQYF
-	many	TRBV5-4	TRBJ1-1	TGTGCCAGCAGCTTGAAGGGGGGGAGGACTGAAGCTTTCTTT	CASSLKGGRTEAFF
-	-	TRBV5-8	TRBJ1-2	TGTGCCAGCAGCGAAAGGCCCCCGGACATGGGCTACACCTTC	CASSERPPDMGYTF
-	once	TRBV19	TRBJ2-7	TGTGCCAGTATTAAAAAAACGACAGGAGTGGGCTCCTACGAGCAGTACTTC	CASIKKTTGVGSYEQYF
TRBD1	-	TRBV24-1	TRBJ2-2	TGTGCCACCGGGACAGGGCCAACCGGGGAGCTGTTTTTT	CATGTGPTGELFF
TRBD2	once	TRBV10-3	TRBJ2-1	TGTGCCATCAGCGACACTAGCGGGAGGGAGGATGAGCAGTTCTTC	CAISDTSGREDEQFF
TRBD1	-	TRBV4-1	TRBJ2-1	TGCGCCAGCAGCCAAGACTTCAGGGGGTCGGGCAATGAGCAGTTCTTC	CASSQDFRGSGNEQFF
TRBD2	-	TRBV9	TRBJ2-5	TGTGCCAGCAGCGTAGGACTAGCGGGGGGACTCCAAGAGACCCAGTACTTC	CASSVGLAGGLQETQYF
-	-	TRBV5-6	TRBJ2-7	TGTGCCAGCAGCTCCTACGGGTTCTCCTACGAGCAGTACTTC	CASSSYGFSYEQYF
-	-	TRBV20-1	TRBJ1-1	TGCAGTGCTGGAGGGACAACTGAAGCTTTCTTT	CSAGGTTEAFF
TRBD1	-	TRBV6-2/TRBV6-3	TRBJ1-2	TGTGCCAGCAGTTACACGGGACAGTATGGCTACACCTTC	CASSYTGQYGYTF
TRBD2	-	TRBV29-1	TRBJ2-1	TGCAGCGTTAGACTAGCCCGTACACATGAGCAGTTCTTC	CSVRLARTHEQFF
-	-	TRBV3-1/TRBV3-2	TRBJ1-6	TGTGCCAGCAGCCAAAAGCGGGAAGGGAAGGCTTCACCCCTCCACTTT	CASSQKREGKASPLHF
-	-	TRBV2	TRBJ2-5	TGTGCCAGCAGTCGTGACAGTCAAGAGACCCAGTACTTC	CASSRDSQETQYF
-	-	TRBV7-9	TRBJ1-1	TGTGCCAGCAGTTCAAACAGCAATTCGAACACTGAAGCTTTCTTT	CASSSNSNSNTEAFF
TRBD1	-	TRBV27	TRBJ2-1	TGTGCCAGCAGTAAGATCCAGGGGGCTGGTGAGCAGTTCTTC	CASSKIQGAGEQFF